The subject of this entry is one T cell receptor beta chain. Its target is not known. Extracted from the samples, RNA was reverse transcribed into cDNA to serve as the sequencing template. Sequencing used immunoSEQ multiplex PCR; TCRdb keeps in-frame clones, though not all of them. This table holds some 100,000 clones, approximately 63% found once. The sample belongs to a study of CD8+ T cells in alopecia areata. Stated treatment: oral pan-JAK inhibitor, 5-10 mg twice daily. Study results and caveats: Although TCR sharing was seen in mice, sharing across patients was less clear, possibly for HLA-related reasons. Having just one nonresponder leaves the connection between baseline CD8+ expansion and response unresolved.

Sequencing used CD8+ T cells sorted from blood, obtained at approximately week 55, from a patient treated with tofacitinib. This receptor was obtained from a human donor with alopecia areata.

This CDR3 reads CASNILGGLLSGNTIYF. The CDR3 nucleotides are TGTGCCAGCAACATTTTAGGGGGTCTTCTCTCTGGAAACACCATATATTTT. This sequence joins TRBV7-4 and TRBJ1-3; perhaps TRBD1 as D (6 bases). Germline lookup yields CDR1 SGHVT and CDR2 SQSDAQ. This CDR3 has 17 amino acids. Trimming cost V 7 bases and J 0 bases, with 19 bases left between them.